This TCR beta chain was found in a study of blood T cell repertoires in COVID-19. In the authors' workflow: Amplified reference gene primers provided the basis for estimating nucleated cell counts. Clones were sequenced by immunoSEQ multiplex PCR, and TCRdb holds only the in-frame ones, with some missing. That table supplies the V and J calls and clone size; D and trimming were determined from the DNA. The profile shows 200,000 to 300,000 clones, over 75% of them singletons. The germline V gene has CDR1 SGHTA and CDR2 FQGNSA. The V gene end was trimmed by 1 base and the J gene end by 1 base; junction bases not matched to a gene: 8. CDR3 length equals 17 residues.

V and J are TRBV7-2 and TRBJ2-3, with 7 positions matching TRBD1. The sample comprised peripheral blood. The sequence was collected from a human donor in a cohort sampled during active COVID-19. The CDR3 DNA reads as TGTGCCAGCAGCTTAGGGGCCCCAGGGGGAGGCACAGATACGCAGTATTTT. Protein: CASSLGAPGGGTDTQYF.